The 4 T cell receptor beta chains given below trace back to one sample, sequenced in a study of CD8+ T cells in alopecia areata. After isolation, RNA underwent reverse transcription to generate cDNA as the sequencing template. TCRdb keeps only in-frame clones here, not all; method: immunoSEQ multiplex PCR. The sample has approximately 34,000 clones, 45% to 60% seen once. Sequenced sample: NKG2D-high CD8+ T cells sorted from blood. These receptors all come from a human donor with alopecia areata.

Judged by abundance, this clone is large. The rearrangement links TRBV15 to TRBJ2-7; D gene unclear. The CDR3 is 13 residues long. Germline V gene lookup returns CDR1 LNHNV and CDR2 YYDKDF (reference sequence). Trimming stripped 2 bases from V and 2 bases from J, with 7 bases between. The CDR3 is CATSRWATYEQYF. CDR3 DNA: TGTGCCACCAGCAGATGGGCTACCTACGAGCAGTACTTC.

The chain couples TRBV19 to TRBJ1-1, with 9 bases that match TRBD1. J lost 2 bases, V lost 4 bases, and 11 bases had no gene match. The CDR3 consists of 17 residues. Germline V lookup: CDR1 LNHDA, CDR2 SQIVND (reference sequence). The CDR3 sequence: CASSKFPGQGVNTEAFF. In DNA, the CDR3 is TGTGCCAGTAGTAAATTTCCGGGACAGGGCGTCAACACTGAAGCTTTCTTT.

V gene TRBV30 combines with J gene TRBJ2-7; the D gene is possibly TRBD1 (6 bases). Germline V gene lookup returns CDR1 GTSNPN and CDR2 SVGIG (reference sequence). Trimming took off 3 bases at V and 6 bases at J, with 21 bases between the two ends. There are 15 residues in the CDR3. This CDR3 reads CAWSSPTGRYSEQYF. The CDR3 bases are TGTGCCTGGAGCTCCCCCACAGGGAGATACTCCGAGCAGTACTTC.

This clone came up a few times. One junction end does not reproduce the germline sequence, and a read error may be involved. The chain uses TRBV7-7 and TRBJ2-1; possibly TRBD2 for D (6 bases). The CDR3 runs to 15 residues. CDR1 is SSHAT and CDR2 is FNYEAQ in the germline V gene (reference sequence). CDR3 nucleotides: TGTGCTAGCAGCTTAGCGACGGGGGACCTCGGTGAGCAGTTCTTC. Amino acid sequence: CASSLATGDLGEQFF.